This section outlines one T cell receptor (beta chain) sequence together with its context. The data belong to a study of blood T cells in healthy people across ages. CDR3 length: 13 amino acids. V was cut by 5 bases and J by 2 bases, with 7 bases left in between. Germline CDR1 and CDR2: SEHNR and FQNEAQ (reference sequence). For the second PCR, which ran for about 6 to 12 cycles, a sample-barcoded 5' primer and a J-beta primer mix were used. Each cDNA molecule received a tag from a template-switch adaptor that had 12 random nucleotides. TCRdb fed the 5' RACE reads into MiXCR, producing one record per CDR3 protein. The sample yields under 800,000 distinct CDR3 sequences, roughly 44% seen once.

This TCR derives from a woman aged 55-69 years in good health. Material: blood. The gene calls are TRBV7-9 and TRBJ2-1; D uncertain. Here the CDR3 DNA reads TGTGCCAGCAGCCCGAGTACCTACAATGAGCAGTTCTTC. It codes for CASSPSTYNEQFF.